This T cell receptor beta chain was sequenced during a study of T cells in localized non-small cell lung cancer (TCRdb year 2020). Some background on the complete study: Comparing tumors with uninvolved tumor-adjacent lungs, the study looked at the T cell repertoires of a few hundred patients with early-stage NSCLC. All 236 NSCLC patients in the cohort were treatment-naive and had localized lung tumors that were resected. The mean age of the NSCLC patients was roughly 63 years, with about 120 men and 100 to 110 women. The full study reports these points: Of the top 100 tumor clones, a median of approximately 60 were detected in paired uninvolved adjacent lung; approximately 28 were also among that lung's top 100. Because the study design was exploratory, TCR variables were selected using unadjusted p-values without false-discovery rate correction. Higher T cell density in blood was associated with longer overall survival, whereas higher clonality in adjacent lung was associated with shorter survival. Because multi-region tumor sequencing was not performed, intratumor heterogeneity could not be ruled out. Uninvolved tumor-adjacent lung showed the highest T cell clonality, higher than tumor, which suggests more focused antigenic responses in the uninvolved tumor-adjacent lung.

At diagnosis, tumor, uninvolved tumor-adjacent lung and peripheral blood were collected and then preserved as a mix of FFPE and fresh-frozen material. For TCR repertoire profiling, the blood samples were analyzed as peripheral blood mononuclear cells. The immunoSEQ Assay was used to sequence TCR beta CDR3 regions from DNA. Under the source paper's analysis protocol: T cell density was computed as TCR beta template counts normalized to usable DNA estimated by amplifying housekeeping genes. Richness was estimated with the preseqR package, extrapolating to 400,000 templates for PBMC samples and 120,000 templates for tissue samples. Clonality was defined by subtracting Pielou's evenness from one. Tissue-enriched TCRs were identified by differential abundance testing using productive amino-acid clonotypes, minimum total count 5 and alpha 0.1. Repertoire overlap between compartments was quantified with the Jaccard Index and Morisita Overlap Index. GLIPH grouped TCR beta CDR3s together with public tetramer-defined viral CDR3s, and a viral motif had to include at least three viral sequences and show V-gene enrichment. TCRdb took over this immuneACCESS table, retaining in-frame rearrangements with V and J assigned. Such tables are incomplete; in checked studies, under half of the missing clones stem from an unresolved V gene, and the remainder is unexplained. D and trimming were read from the DNA, whereas the V and J calls and clone size are those reported in that table. The sample records about 72,000 clones, 84% of which are singletons. The ten largest account for roughly 14% of the sample.

From cysteine to phenylalanine, the CDR3 is 16 amino acids long. Left in the record is the CDR3 DNA by itself, 48 bases read in frame from the first base. V loses 1 base of germline sequence and J loses 7 bases, and the interval between the two ends is 17 bases. CDR1 and CDR2, per the germline V gene, are SGHTA and FQGTGA. Concerning this clone itself: Its antigen is not yet known. No base qualities exist here, and no much larger clone lies one base off it.

This TCR came from a female donor older than 55 with stage I lung adenocarcinoma. The material was peripheral blood, obtained before any cancer treatment. The chain was built from TRBV7-3 and TRBJ2-1, and the D gene may be TRBD2, 6 bases matching. The DNA sequence is given as TGTGCCAGCAGCTTAATAGGGGCGGGGTCGCAAAATGAGCAGTTCTTC. This translates into CASSLIGAGSQNEQFF. This CDR3, with the reference TRBV7-3 and TRBJ2-1 proteins standing in past its ends, gives the full variable domain GAGVSQTPSNKVTEKGKYVELRCDPISGHTALYWYRQSLGQGPEFLIYFQGTGAADDSGLPNDRFFAVRPEGSVSTLKIQRTERGDSAVYLCASSLIGAGSQNEQFFGPGTRLTVL.